This TCR beta chain was captured in a study of cytomegalovirus exposure and HLA in healthy donors. The assay was immunoSEQ multiplex PCR, and TCRdb's table has in-frame clones only and misses some. This sample has more than 200,000 clones, with about 90% found just once. This clone appeared a single time. This CDR3 is 15 amino acids long. Germline loops: CDR1 LGHNA, CDR2 YNFKEQ. V lost 2 bases and J 0 bases, leaving 10 bases between the germline ends. The genes are TRBV4-2 and TRBJ1-1, with a possible D match to TRBD1 (5 bases). The receptor was derived from a man between 18 and 35 years old in good health and CMV-seropositive. The source material was PBMCs. DNA for the CDR3: TGTGCCAGCAGCCAACCCGGGACGATGAACACTGAAGCTTTCTTT. This sequence encodes CASSQPGTMNTEAFF.